Sequencing of this T cell receptor beta chain was carried out in a study of blood T cells in healthy people across ages. As for the study in general: Through template switching, about one barcoded beta molecule was captured per two T cells, as measured in model experiments. Whole-study results and caveats: CMV status of donors was not determined, possibly confounding expanded clonotype changes. Conclusively comparing naive with antigen-experienced cells was impossible with unsorted PBMCs.

Germline loops: CDR1 LGHDT, CDR2 YNNKEL (reference sequence). The CDR3 has 19 amino acids. Between the trimmed V and J ends, which lost 0 bases and 5 bases, there was a span of 20 bases. On this clonotype itself: The target antigen is unknown.

Together with a sample-barcoded 5' primer, a J-beta primer mix was included in a second PCR lasting roughly 7 to 11 cycles. TCRdb reprocessed the 5' RACE reads via MiXCR and lists one record per CDR3 protein. The data hold approximately 670,000 distinct CDR3 sequences, with 40% to 50% observed a single time. Donation came from healthy Caucasian individuals in Russia who were aged about 6 to 95. V is TRBV3-1 and J is TRBJ1-6; D uncertain. The sequence was obtained from a man older than 75 in good health. Source material: blood. CDR3 nucleotides: TGTGCCAGCAGCCAAGACCTAGTACCGATTAGGGCCGATAATTCACCCCTCCACTTT. Residues: CASSQDLVPIRADNSPLHF.